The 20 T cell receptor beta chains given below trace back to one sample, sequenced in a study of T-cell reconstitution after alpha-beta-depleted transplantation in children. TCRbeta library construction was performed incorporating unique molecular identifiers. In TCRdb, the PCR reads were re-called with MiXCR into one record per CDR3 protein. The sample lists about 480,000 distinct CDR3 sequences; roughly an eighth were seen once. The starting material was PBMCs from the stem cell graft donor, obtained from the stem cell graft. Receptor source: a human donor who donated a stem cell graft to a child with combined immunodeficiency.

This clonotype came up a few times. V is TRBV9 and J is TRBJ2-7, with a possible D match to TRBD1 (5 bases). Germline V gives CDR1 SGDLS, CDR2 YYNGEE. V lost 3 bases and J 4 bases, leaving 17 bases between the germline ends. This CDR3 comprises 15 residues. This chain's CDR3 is CASSAGQGSLYEQYF. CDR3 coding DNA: TGTGCCAGCAGCGCGGGTCAGGGATCTCTATACGAGCAGTACTTC.

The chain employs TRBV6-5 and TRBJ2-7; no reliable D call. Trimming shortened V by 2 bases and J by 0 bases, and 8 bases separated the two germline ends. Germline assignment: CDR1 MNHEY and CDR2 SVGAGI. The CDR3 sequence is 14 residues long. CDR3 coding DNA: TGTGCCAGCAGTTACAGGCGGATCTCCTACGAGCAGTACTTC. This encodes CASSYRRISYEQYF.

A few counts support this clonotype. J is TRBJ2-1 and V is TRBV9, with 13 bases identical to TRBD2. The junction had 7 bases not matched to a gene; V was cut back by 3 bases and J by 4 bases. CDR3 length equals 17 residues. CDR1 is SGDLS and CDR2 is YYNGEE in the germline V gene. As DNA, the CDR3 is TGTGCCAGCAGCGATGCCCCGGGACTAGCGGGGTACAATGAGCAGTTCTTC. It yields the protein CASSDAPGLAGYNEQFF.

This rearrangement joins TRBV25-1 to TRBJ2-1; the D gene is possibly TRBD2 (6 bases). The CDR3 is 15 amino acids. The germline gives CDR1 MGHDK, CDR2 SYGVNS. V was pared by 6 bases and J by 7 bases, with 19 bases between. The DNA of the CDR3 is TGTGCCAGCAGCCCCCATTGGGGACTGGGGAATGAGCAGTTCTTC. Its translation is CASSPHWGLGNEQFF.

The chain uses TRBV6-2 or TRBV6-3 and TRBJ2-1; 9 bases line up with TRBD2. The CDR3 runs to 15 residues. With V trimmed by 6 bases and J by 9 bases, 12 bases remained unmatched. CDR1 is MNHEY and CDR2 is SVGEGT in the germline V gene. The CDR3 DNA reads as TGTGCCAGCAGCTTGGGTGCTAGCGGGATCGGTGAGCAGTTCTTC. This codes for CASSLGASGIGEQFF.

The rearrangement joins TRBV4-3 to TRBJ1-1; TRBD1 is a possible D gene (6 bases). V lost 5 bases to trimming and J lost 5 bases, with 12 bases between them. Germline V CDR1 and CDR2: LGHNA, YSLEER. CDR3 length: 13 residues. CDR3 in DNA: TGCGCCAGCAGCTTACAGGGTCGAACTGAAGCTTTCTTT. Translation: CASSLQGRTEAFF.

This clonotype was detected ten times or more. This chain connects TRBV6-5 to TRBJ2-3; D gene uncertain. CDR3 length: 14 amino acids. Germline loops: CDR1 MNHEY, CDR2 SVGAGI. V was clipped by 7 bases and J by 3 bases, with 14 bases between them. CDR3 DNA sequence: TGTGCCAGCACCCAACTTGGGCCTACAGATACGCAGTATTTT. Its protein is CASTQLGPTDTQYF.

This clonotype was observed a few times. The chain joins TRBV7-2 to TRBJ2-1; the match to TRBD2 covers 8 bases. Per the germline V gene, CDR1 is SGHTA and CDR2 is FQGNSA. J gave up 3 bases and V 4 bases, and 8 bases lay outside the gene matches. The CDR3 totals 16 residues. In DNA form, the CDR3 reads TGTGCCAGCAGCTCGTTAGCGGGGACCGACTACAATGAGCAGTTCTTC. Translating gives CASSSLAGTDYNEQFF.

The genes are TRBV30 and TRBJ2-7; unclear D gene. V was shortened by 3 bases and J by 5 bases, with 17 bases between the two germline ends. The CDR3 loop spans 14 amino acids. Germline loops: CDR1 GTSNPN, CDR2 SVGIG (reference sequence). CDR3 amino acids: CAWRGVDMGHEQYF. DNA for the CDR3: TGTGCCTGGAGAGGTGTAGATATGGGCCACGAGCAGTACTTC.

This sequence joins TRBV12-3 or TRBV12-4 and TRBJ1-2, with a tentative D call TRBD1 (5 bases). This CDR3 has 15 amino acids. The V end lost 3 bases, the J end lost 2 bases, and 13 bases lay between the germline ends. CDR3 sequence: CASSLEAGRNYGYTF. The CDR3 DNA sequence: TGTGCCAGCAGTTTGGAGGCAGGGAGGAACTATGGCTACACCTTC.

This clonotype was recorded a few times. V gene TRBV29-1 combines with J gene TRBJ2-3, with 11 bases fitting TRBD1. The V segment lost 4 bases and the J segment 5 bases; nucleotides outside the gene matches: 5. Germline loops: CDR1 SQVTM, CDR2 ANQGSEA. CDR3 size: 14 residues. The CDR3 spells CSVAPGQGGDTQYF. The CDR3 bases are TGCAGCGTTGCGCCGGGACAGGGGGGAGATACGCAGTATTTT.

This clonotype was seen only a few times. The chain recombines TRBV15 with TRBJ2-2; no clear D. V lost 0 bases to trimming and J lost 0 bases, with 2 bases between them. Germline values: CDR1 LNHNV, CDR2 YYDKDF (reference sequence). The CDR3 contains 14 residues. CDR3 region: CATSRDTNTGELFF. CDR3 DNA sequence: TGTGCCACCAGCAGAGATACGAACACCGGGGAGCTGTTTTTT.

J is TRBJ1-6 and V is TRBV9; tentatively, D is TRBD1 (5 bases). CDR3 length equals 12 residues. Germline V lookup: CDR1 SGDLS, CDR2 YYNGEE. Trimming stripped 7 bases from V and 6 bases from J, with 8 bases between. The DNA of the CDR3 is TGTGCCAGCGGGGGGTTTAATTCACCCCTCCACTTT. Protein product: CASGGFNSPLHF. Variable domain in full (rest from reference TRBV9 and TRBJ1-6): DSGVTQTPKHLITATGQRVTLRCSPRSGDLSVYWYQQSLDQGLQFLIQYYNGEERAKGNILERFSAQQFPDLHSELNLSSLELGDSALYFCASGGFNSPLHFGNGTRLTVT.

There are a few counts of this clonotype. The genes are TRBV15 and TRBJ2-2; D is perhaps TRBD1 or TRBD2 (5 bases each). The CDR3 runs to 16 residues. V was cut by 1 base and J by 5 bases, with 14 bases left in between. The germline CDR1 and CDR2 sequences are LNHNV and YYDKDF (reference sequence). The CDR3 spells CATSRGGPSRTGELFF. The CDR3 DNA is TGTGCCACCAGCAGAGGGGGACCCTCGAGGACCGGGGAGCTGTTTTTT.

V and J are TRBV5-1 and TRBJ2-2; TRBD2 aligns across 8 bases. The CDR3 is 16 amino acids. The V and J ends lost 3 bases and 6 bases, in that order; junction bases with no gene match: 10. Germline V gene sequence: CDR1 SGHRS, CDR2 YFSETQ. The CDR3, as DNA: TGCGCCAGCAGCTCAGTCCCGGGACTAGGGGCCGGGGAGCTGTTTTTT. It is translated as CASSSVPGLGAGELFF.

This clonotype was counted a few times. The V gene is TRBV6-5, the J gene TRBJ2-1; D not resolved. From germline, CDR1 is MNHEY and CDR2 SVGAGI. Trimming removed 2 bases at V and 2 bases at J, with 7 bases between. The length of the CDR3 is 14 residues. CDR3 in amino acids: CASSYDGAYNEQFF. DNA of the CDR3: TGTGCCAGCAGTTACGACGGAGCCTACAATGAGCAGTTCTTC.

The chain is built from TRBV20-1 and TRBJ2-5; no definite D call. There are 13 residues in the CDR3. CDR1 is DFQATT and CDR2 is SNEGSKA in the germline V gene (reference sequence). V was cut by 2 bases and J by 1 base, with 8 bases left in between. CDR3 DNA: TGCAGTGCTAGAAGGACCATCCAAGAGACCCAGTACTTC. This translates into CSARRTIQETQYF.

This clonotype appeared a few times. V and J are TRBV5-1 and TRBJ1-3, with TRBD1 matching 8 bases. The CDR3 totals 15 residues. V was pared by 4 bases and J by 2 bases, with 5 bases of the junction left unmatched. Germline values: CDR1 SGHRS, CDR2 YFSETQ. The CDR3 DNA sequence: TGCGCCAGCAGCCAGGCGGACAGGGCTGGAAACACCATATATTTT. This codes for CASSQADRAGNTIYF.

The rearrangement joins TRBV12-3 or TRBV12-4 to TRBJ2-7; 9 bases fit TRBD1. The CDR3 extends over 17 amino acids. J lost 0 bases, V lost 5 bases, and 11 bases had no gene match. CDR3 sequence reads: CASSATLDRGGSYEQYF. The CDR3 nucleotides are TGTGCCAGCAGTGCTACCTTGGACAGGGGTGGCTCCTACGAGCAGTACTTC.

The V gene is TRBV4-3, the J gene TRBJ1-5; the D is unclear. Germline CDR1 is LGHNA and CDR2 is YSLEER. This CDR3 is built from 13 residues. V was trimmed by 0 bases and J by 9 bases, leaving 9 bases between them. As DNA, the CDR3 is TGCGCCAGCAGCCAAGATGTTCCGGCGCCCCAGCATTTT. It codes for CASSQDVPAPQHF.